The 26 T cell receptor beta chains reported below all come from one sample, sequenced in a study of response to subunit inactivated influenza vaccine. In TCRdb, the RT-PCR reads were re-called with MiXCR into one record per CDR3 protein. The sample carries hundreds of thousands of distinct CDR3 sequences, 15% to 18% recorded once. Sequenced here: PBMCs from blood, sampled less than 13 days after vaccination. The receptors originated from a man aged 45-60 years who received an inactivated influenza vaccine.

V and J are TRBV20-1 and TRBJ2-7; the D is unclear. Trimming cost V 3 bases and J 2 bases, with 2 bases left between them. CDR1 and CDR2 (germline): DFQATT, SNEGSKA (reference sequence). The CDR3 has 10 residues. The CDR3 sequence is CSASTYEQYF. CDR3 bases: TGCAGTGCTAGCACCTACGAGCAGTACTTC.

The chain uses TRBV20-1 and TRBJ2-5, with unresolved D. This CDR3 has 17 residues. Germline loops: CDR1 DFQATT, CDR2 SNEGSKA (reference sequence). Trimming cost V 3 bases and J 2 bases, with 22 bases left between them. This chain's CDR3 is CSASEALGIRGQETQYF. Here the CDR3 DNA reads TGCAGTGCTAGTGAGGCGTTGGGGATACGCGGACAAGAGACCCAGTACTTC.

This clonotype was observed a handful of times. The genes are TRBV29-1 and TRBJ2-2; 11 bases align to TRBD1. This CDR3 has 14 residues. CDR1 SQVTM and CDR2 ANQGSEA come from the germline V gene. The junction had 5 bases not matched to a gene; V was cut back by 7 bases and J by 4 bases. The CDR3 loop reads CSASGQGGTGELFF. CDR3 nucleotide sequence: TGCAGCGCTTCGGGACAGGGGGGCACCGGGGAGCTGTTTTTT.

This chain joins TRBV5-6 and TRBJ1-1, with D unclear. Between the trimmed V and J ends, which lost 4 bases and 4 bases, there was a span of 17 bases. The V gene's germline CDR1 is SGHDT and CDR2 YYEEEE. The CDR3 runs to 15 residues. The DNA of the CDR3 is TGTGCCAGCAGCCCGCTAGGAGGTGGCGGCACTGAAGCTTTCTTT. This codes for CASSPLGGGGTEAFF.

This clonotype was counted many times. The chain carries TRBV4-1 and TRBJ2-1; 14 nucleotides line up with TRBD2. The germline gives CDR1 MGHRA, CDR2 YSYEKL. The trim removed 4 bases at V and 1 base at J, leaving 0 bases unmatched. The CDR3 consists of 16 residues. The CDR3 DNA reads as TGCGCCAGCAGCCGACTAGCGGGGGGGTCCTACAATGAGCAGTTCTTC. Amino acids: CASSRLAGGSYNEQFF.

In DNA, the CDR3 is TGTGCCAGCAGCTTAGTAAGACAGGGACAGTTCTTC. Translation gives CASSLVRQGQFF. The chain carries TRBV7-8 and TRBJ2-1; 7 nucleotides match TRBD1. The CDR3 runs 12 residues. In germline, CDR1 is SGHVS, CDR2 FQNEAQ. The ends lost 1 base at V and 13 bases at J; junction bases unmatched: 4.

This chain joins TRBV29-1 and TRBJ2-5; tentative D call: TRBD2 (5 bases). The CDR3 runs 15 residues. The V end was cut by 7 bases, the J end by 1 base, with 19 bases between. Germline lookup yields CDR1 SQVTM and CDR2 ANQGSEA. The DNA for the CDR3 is TGCAGCGCCTCCCGAGGAAGCGGTAGCCAAGAGACCCAGTACTTC. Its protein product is CSASRGSGSQETQYF.

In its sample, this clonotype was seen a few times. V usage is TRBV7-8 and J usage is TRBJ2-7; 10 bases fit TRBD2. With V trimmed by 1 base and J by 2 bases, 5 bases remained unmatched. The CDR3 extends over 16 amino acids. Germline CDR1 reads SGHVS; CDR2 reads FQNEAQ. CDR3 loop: CASSLVLAGGAYEQYF. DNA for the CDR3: TGTGCCAGCAGCTTAGTCTTAGCGGGAGGTGCCTACGAGCAGTACTTC.

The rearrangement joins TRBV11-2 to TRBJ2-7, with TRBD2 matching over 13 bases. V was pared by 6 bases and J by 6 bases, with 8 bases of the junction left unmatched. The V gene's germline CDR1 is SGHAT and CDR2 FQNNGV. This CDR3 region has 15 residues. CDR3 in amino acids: CASRSTSGRGVEQYF. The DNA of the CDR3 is TGTGCCAGCAGATCCACTAGCGGGAGGGGGGTCGAGCAGTACTTC.

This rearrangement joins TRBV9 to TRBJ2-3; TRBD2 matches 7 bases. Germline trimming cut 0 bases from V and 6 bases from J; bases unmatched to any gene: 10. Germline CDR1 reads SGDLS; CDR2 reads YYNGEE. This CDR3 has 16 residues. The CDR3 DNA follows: TGTGCCAGCAGCGTAGTAATCCGGACTAGTCCCGATACGCAGTATTTT. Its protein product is CASSVVIRTSPDTQYF.

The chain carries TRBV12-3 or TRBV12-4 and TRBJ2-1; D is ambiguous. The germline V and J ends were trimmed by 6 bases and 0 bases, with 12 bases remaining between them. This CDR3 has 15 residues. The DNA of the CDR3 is TGTGCCAGCAGCGGGTACCAGAGCTCCTACAATGAGCAGTTCTTC. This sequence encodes CASSGYQSSYNEQFF.

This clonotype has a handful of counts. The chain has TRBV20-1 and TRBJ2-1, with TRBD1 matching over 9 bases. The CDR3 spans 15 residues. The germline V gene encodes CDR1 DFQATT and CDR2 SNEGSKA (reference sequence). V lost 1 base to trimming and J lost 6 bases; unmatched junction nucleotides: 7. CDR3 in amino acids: CSARGSRTGVNEQFF. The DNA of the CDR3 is TGCAGTGCTAGAGGATCCAGGACAGGGGTCAATGAGCAGTTCTTC.

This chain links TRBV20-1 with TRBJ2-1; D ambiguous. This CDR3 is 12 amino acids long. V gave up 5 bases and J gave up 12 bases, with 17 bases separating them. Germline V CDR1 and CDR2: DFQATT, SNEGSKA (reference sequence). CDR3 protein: CSAPWAASGQFF. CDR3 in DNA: TGCAGTGCTCCCTGGGCCGCCTCTGGGCAGTTCTTC.

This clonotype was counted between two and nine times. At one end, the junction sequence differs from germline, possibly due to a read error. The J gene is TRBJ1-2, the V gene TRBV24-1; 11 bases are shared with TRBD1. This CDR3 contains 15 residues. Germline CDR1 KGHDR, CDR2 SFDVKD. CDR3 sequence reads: CATSEAGDRGDGYSF. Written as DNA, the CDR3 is TGTGCCACCAGTGAAGCGGGGGACAGGGGGGATGGCTACTCCTTC.

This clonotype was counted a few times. DNA for the CDR3: TGCGCCAGCAGCCAAGAACCGGGGCTGCTTTACAATGAGCAGTTCTTC. Its translation: CASSQEPGLLYNEQFF. The chain uses TRBV4-3 and TRBJ2-1, with D perhaps assigned TRBD1 or TRBD2 (5 bases each). The V end was cut by 0 bases, the J end by 4 bases, with 13 bases between. Germline V gene data show CDR1 as LGHNA and CDR2 as YSLEER. This CDR3 is 16 amino acids long.

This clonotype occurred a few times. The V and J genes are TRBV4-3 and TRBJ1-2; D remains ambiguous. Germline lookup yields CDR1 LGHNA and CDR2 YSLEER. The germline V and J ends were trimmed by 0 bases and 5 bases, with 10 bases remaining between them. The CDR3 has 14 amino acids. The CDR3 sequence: CASSQDSQSYGYTF. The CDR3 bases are TGCGCCAGCAGCCAAGATTCGCAATCTTATGGCTACACCTTC.

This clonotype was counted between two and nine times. The DNA of the CDR3 is TGTGCCTGGAGCCAAACAGGGAAGGGAAATCGTTCACCCCTCCACTTT. The encoded protein is CAWSQTGKGNRSPLHF. V gene TRBV30 combines with J gene TRBJ1-6; tentatively, D is TRBD1 (6 bases). In germline, CDR1 is GTSNPN, CDR2 SVGIG (reference sequence). Trimming took 3 bases from V and 9 from J, leaving 21 bases between them. The CDR3 length is 16 residues.

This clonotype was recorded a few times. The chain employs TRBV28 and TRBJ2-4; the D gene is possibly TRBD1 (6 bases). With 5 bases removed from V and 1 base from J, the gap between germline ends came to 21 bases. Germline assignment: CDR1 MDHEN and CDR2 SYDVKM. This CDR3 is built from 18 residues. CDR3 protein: CASSPGQMNLPAKNIQYF. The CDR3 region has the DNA TGTGCCAGCAGTCCGGGACAAATGAATTTACCCGCCAAAAACATTCAGTACTTC.

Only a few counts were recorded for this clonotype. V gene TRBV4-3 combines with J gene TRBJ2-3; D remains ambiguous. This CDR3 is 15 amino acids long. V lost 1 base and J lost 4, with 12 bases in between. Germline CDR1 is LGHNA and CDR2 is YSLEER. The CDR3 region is CASSQVGISPDTQYF. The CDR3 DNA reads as TGCGCCAGCAGCCAAGTGGGTATTAGTCCAGATACGCAGTATTTT.

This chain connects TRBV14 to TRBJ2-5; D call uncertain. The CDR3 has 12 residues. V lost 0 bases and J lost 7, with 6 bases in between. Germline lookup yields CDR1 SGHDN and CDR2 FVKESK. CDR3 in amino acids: CASSQDRVTQYF. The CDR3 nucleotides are TGTGCCAGCAGCCAAGATCGGGTGACCCAGTACTTC.

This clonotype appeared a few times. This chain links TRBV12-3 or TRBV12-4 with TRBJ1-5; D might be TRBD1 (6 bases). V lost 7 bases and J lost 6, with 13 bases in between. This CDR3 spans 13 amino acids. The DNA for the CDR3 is TGTGCCAGCACCGTCTCGGGGGCTCAGCCCCAGCATTTT. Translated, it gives CASTVSGAQPQHF.

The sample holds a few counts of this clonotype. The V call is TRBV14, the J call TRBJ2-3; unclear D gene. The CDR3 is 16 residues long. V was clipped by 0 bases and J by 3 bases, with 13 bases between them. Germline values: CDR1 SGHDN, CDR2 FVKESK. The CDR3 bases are TGTGCCAGCAGCCAAGACGTGGGTTATGGAACAGATACGCAGTATTTT. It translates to CASSQDVGYGTDTQYF.

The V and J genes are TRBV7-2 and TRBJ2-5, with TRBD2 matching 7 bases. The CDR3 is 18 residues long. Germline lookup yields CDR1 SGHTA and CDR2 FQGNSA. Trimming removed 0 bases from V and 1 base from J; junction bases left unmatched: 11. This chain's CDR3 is CASSLAIRAGDRQETQYF. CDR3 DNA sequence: TGTGCCAGCAGCTTAGCAATTCGTGCGGGAGACCGCCAAGAGACCCAGTACTTC.

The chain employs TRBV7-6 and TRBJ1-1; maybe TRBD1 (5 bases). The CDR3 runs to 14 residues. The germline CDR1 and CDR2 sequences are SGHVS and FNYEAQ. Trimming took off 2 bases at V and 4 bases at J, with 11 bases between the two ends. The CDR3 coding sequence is TGTGCCAGCAGCTTACAGGGACCCGGCACTGAAGCTTTCTTT. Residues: CASSLQGPGTEAFF.

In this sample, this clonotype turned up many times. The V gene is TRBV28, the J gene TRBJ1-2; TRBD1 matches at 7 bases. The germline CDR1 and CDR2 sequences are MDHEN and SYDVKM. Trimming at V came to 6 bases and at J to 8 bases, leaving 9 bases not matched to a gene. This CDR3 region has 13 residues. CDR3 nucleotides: TGTGCCAGCAGAAACATCAGGGGGAGCGGCTACACCTTC. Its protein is CASRNIRGSGYTF.

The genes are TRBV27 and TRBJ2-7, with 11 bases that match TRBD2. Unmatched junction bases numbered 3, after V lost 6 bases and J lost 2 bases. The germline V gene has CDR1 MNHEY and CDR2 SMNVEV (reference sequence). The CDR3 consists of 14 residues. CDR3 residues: CASRATSGAYEQYF. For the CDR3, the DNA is TGTGCCAGCAGAGCGACTAGCGGGGCCTACGAGCAGTACTTC.